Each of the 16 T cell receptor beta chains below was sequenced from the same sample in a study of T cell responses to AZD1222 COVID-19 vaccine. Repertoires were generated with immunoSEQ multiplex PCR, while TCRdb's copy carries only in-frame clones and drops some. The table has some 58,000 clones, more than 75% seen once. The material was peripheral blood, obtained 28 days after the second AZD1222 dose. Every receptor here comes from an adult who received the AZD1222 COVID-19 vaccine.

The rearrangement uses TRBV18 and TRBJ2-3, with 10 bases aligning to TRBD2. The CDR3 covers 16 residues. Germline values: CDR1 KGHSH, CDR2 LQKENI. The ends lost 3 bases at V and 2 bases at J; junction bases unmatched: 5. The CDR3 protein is CASSPLSGGHTDTQYF. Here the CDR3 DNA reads TGTGCCAGCTCACCCCTTAGCGGGGGGCACACAGATACGCAGTATTTT. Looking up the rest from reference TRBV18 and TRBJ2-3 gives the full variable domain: NAGVMQNPRHLVRRRGQEARLRCSPMKGHSHVYWYRQLPEEGLKFMVYLQKENIIDESGMPKERFSAEFPKEGPSILRIQQVVRGDSAAYFCASSPLSGGHTDTQYFGPGTRLTVL.

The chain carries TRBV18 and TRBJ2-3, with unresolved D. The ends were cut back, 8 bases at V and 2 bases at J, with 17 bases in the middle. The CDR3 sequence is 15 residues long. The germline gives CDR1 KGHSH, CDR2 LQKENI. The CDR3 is CASTITGSFTDTQYF. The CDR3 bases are TGTGCCAGCACGATAACCGGATCCTTCACAGATACGCAGTATTTT.

The CDR3 region is CASRGGSGYTF. In DNA, the CDR3 is TGTGCCAGCAGGGGGGGCTCGGGCTACACCTTC. This chain connects TRBV28 to TRBJ1-2; a weak D match, TRBD1 (6 bases). Trimming stripped 6 bases from V and 8 bases from J, with 10 bases between. This CDR3 has 11 amino acids. Germline CDR1 is MDHEN and CDR2 is SYDVKM.

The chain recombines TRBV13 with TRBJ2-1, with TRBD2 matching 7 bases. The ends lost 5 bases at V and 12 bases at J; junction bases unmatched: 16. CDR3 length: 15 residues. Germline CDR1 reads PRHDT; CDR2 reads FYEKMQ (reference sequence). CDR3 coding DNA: TGTGCCAGCAGCCCGACGCAAAGGCTAGCGGTGGGGCAGTTCTTC. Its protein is CASSPTQRLAVGQFF.

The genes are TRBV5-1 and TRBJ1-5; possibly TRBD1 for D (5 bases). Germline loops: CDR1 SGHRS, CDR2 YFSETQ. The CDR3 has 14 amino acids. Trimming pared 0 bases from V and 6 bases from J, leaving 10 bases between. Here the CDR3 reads CASSLGGAGQPQHF. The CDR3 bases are TGCGCCAGCAGCTTGGGCGGGGCGGGTCAGCCCCAGCATTTT.

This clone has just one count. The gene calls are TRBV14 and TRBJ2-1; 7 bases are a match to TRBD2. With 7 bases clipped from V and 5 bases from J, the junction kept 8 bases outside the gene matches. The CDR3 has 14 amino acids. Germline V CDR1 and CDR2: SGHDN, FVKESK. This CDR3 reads CASKTSRKNNEQFF. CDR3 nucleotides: TGTGCCAGCAAGACTAGCCGTAAAAACAATGAGCAGTTCTTC. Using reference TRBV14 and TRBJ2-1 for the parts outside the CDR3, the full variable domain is EAGVTQFPSHSVIEKGQTVTLRCDPISGHDNLYWYRRVMGKEIKFLLHFVKESKQDESGMPNNRFLAERTGGTYSTLKVQPAELEDSGVYFCASKTSRKNNEQFFGPGTRLTVL.

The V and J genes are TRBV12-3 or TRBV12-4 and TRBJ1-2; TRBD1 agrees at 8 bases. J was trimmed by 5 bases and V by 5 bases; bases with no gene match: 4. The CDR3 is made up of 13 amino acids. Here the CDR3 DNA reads TGTGCCAGCAGTCGGACAGGGAGTTATGGCTACACCTTC. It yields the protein CASSRTGSYGYTF.

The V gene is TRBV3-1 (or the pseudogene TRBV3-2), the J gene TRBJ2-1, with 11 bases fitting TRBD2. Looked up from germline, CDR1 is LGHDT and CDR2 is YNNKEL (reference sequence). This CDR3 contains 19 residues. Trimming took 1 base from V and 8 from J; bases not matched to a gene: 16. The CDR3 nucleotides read TGTGCCAGCAGCCAAGGCCATCTAGGACTAGCGGGCGGGGGTCATGAGCAGTTCTTC. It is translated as CASSQGHLGLAGGGHEQFF.

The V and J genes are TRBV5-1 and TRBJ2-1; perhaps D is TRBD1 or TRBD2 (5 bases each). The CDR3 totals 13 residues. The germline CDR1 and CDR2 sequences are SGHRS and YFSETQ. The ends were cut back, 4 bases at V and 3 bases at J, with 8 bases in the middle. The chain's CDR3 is CASSRDGYNEQFF. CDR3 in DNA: TGCGCCAGCAGCCGGGACGGCTACAATGAGCAGTTCTTC.

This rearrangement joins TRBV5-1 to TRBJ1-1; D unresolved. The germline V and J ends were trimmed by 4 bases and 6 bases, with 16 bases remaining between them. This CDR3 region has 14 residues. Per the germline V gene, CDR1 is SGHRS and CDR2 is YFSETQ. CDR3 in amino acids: CASSRPGPDPEAFF. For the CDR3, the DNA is TGCGCCAGCAGCCGCCCGGGCCCTGACCCTGAAGCTTTCTTT.

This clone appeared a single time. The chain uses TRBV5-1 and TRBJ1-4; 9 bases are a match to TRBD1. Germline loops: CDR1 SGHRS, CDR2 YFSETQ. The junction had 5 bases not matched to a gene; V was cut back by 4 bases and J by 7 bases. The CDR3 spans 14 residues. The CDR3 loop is CASSPQGAGEKLFF. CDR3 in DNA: TGCGCCAGCAGCCCACAGGGGGCCGGTGAAAAACTGTTTTTT.

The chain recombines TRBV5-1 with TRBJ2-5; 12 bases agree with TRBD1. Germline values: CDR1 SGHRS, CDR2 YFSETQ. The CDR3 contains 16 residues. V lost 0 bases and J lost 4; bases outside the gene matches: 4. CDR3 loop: CASSLGDRGRGETQYF. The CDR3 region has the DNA TGCGCCAGCAGCTTGGGGGACAGGGGGCGTGGAGAGACCCAGTACTTC. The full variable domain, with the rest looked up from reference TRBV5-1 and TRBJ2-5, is KAGVTQTPRYLIKTRGQQVTLSCSPISGHRSVSWYQQTPGQGLQFLFEYFSETQRNKGNFPGRFSGRQFSNSRSEMNVSTLELGDSALYLCASSLGDRGRGETQYFGPGTRLLVL.

CDR3 loop: CATSEPGRPDGYTF. The CDR3 bases are TGTGCCACCAGTGAACCGGGACGGCCAGATGGCTACACCTTC. J is TRBJ1-2 and V is TRBV24-1; weak D call: TRBD1 (5 bases). Deletions cut 4 bases from V and 6 bases from J, with 14 bases between. The CDR3 contains 14 residues. The germline gives CDR1 KGHDR, CDR2 SFDVKD.

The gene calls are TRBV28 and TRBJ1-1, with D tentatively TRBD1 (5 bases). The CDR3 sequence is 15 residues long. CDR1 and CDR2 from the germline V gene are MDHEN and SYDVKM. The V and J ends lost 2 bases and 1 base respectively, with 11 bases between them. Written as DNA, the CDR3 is TGTGCCAGCAGTTTAATCACAGGCCAGAACACTGAAGCTTTCTTT. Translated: CASSLITGQNTEAFF.

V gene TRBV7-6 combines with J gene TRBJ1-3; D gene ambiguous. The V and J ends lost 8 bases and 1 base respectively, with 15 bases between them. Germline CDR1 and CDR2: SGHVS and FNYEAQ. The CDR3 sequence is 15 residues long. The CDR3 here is CASSGPGGSGNTIYF. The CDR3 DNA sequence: TGTGCCAGCTCAGGTCCGGGTGGGTCTGGAAACACCATATATTTT. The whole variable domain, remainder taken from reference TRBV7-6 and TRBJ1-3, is GAGVSQSPRYKVTKRGQDVALRCDPISGHVSLYWYRQALGQGPEFLTYFNYEAQQDKSGLPNDRFSAERPEGSISTLTIQRTEQRDSAMYRCASSGPGGSGNTIYFGEGSWLTVV.

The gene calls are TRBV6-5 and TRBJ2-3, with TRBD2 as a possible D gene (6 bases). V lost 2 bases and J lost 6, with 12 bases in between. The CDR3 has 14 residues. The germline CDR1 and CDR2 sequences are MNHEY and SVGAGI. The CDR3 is CASSYGGAVDTQYF. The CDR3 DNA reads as TGTGCCAGCAGTTACGGCGGGGCTGTGGATACGCAGTATTTT.